The 25 T cell receptor beta chains below come from one sample, sequenced in a study of blood T cell repertoires in COVID-19. Using immunoSEQ multiplex PCR, the repertoire was profiled, and TCRdb retains in-frame clones only, with some absent. The sample has hundreds of thousands of clones; around 90% are singletons. Source material: PBMCs or T cells enriched from blood (not recorded which). Receptors were obtained from a woman between 18 and 29 years old who had recovered from COVID-19.

This clone was observed once. V gene TRBV2 combines with J gene TRBJ1-1; D is ambiguous. The CDR3 consists of 13 residues. The germline CDR1 and CDR2 sequences are SNHLY and FYNNEI. Trimming removed 8 bases from V and 1 base from J, with 11 bases in between. The CDR3 bases are TGTGCCAGCGGGTTTGGCGGGAACACTGAAGCTTTCTTT. Translated, it gives CASGFGGNTEAFF.

This sequence joins TRBV2 and TRBJ2-4; 8 nucleotides agree with TRBD1. Germline V gives CDR1 SNHLY, CDR2 FYNNEI. V dropped 2 bases and J dropped 2; count of bases not matched to a gene: 2. The CDR3 has 15 amino acids. The CDR3 is CASSEQGATKNIQYF. The CDR3 region has the DNA TGTGCCAGCAGTGAACAGGGGGCAACCAAAAACATTCAGTACTTC.

This chain connects TRBV10-1 to TRBJ2-1; a weak D match, TRBD2 (5 bases). CDR3 length: 14 amino acids. Germline V CDR1 and CDR2: WNHNN, SYGVQD (reference sequence). V lost 3 bases, J lost 7 bases, and 13 bases lay in between. The CDR3 DNA reads as TGCGCCAGCAGTGATCCGGGGTTGGGAAATGAGCAGTTCTTC. Its protein product is CASSDPGLGNEQFF.

The CDR3 loop reads CASLGQNTGELFF. The DNA for the CDR3 is TGTGCCTCCCTGGGACAAAACACCGGGGAGCTGTTTTTT. This sequence joins TRBV25-1 and TRBJ2-2; tentative D call: TRBD1 (6 bases). The CDR3 is made up of 13 amino acids. The germline V gene encodes CDR1 MGHDK and CDR2 SYGVNS. V was pared by 11 bases and J by 2 bases, with 12 bases between.

The J gene is TRBJ1-1, the V gene TRBV3-1 (or the pseudogene TRBV3-2); no reliable D call. The length of the CDR3 is 16 residues. The V gene's germline CDR1 is LGHDT and CDR2 YNNKEL (reference sequence). The V gene lost 4 bases and the J gene lost 1 base, with 16 bases spanning the gap. CDR3 bases: TGTGCCAGCAGCCTAAGTTCAGTCGCGGGGAACACTGAAGCTTTCTTT. It encodes CASSLSSVAGNTEAFF.

This clone was counted between two and nine times. V usage is TRBV4-1 and J usage is TRBJ1-4; D not certain. CDR1 MGHRA and CDR2 YSYEKL come from the germline V gene. Trimming removed 0 bases at V and 3 bases at J, with 8 bases between. CDR3 length: 15 residues. CDR3 bases: TGCGCCAGCAGCCAAGATCTGTCCTCTAATGAAAAACTGTTTTTT. It codes for CASSQDLSSNEKLFF.

The chain is built from TRBV11-3 and TRBJ2-7, with TRBD2 identical over 8 bases. Trimming took 1 base from V and 5 from J; bases not matched to a gene: 19. Per germline, CDR1 SGHNT and CDR2 YENEEA. The CDR3 covers 19 residues. CDR3 DNA: TGTGCCAGCAGCTTAGTGGGCCCCCAGCTAGCCGGCGGGAGGAACGAGCAGTACTTC. This codes for CASSLVGPQLAGGRNEQYF.

The rearrangement links TRBV5-8 to TRBJ1-4; TRBD1 might be the D (6 bases). The CDR3 extends over 14 amino acids. Per germline, CDR1 SGHTS and CDR2 YDEGEE. Trimming left V 3 bases short and J 14 bases short, with 20 bases between. The CDR3 sequence: CASSSTGVHNQLFF. The CDR3, as DNA: TGTGCCAGCAGCTCGACAGGAGTCCATAATCAGCTGTTTTTT.

The table lists this clone with a few counts. The gene calls are TRBV5-4 and TRBJ2-3, with 10 positions matching TRBD2. This CDR3 has 15 residues. CDR1 SGHNT and CDR2 YYREEE come from the germline V gene (reference sequence). V lost 0 bases to trimming and J lost 7 bases; unmatched junction nucleotides: 5. CDR3 DNA: TGTGCCAGCAGCTTGGATTTAGCGGGAGGTTATACGCAGTATTTT. This encodes CASSLDLAGGYTQYF.

This chain links TRBV2 with TRBJ1-2, with D tentatively TRBD1 (5 bases). With 5 bases removed from V and 5 bases from J, the gap between germline ends came to 9 bases. The V gene's germline CDR1 is SNHLY and CDR2 FYNNEI. This CDR3 spans 12 amino acids. The CDR3 protein is CASSQGIYGYTF. CDR3 DNA sequence: TGTGCCAGCAGTCAGGGAATTTATGGCTACACCTTC.

The chain joins TRBV7-6 to TRBJ1-1, with TRBD1 as a possible D gene (6 bases). Per germline, CDR1 SGHVS and CDR2 FNYEAQ. Between the trimmed V and J ends, which lost 0 bases and 1 base, there was a span of 12 bases. This CDR3 contains 16 residues. The CDR3 is CASSLAGGQQNTEAFF. The CDR3 nucleotides are TGTGCCAGCAGCTTAGCGGGGGGGCAACAGAACACTGAAGCTTTCTTT.

As for this clone: Other DNA sequences of this sample code for an identical CDR3. The chain couples TRBV24-1 to TRBJ2-5; D is unclear. Germline V lookup: CDR1 KGHDR, CDR2 SFDVKD. Trimming shortened V by 5 bases and J by 5 bases, and 8 bases separated the two germline ends. The CDR3 extends over 12 amino acids. CDR3 loop: CATSAGGETQYF. DNA for the CDR3: TGTGCCACCAGTGCGGGTGGTGAGACCCAGTACTTC.

This clone appeared once. V and J are TRBV3-1 (or the pseudogene TRBV3-2) and TRBJ1-2; perhaps TRBD1 as D (6 bases). CDR1 LGHDT and CDR2 YNNKEL come from the germline V gene (reference sequence). V was trimmed by 2 bases and J by 6 bases, leaving 16 bases between them. The CDR3 runs 15 residues. The CDR3 DNA reads TGTGCCAGCAGCCAACCCTACAGGGATCCGAATGGCTACACCTTC. It codes for CASSQPYRDPNGYTF.

The chain joins TRBV5-1 to TRBJ2-3; a weak D match, TRBD1 (7 bases). The CDR3 is 16 amino acids. V was cut by 0 bases and J by 7 bases, with 18 bases left in between. The germline V gene encodes CDR1 SGHRS and CDR2 YFSETQ. CDR3 nucleotide sequence: TGCGCCAGCAGCTTGGCCGCGGGACAGTCCTCGAATACGCAGTATTTT. Its translation: CASSLAAGQSSNTQYF.

The chain employs TRBV5-4 and TRBJ1-2; no definite D call. The CDR3 covers 12 residues. The V gene lost 1 base and the J gene lost 4 bases, with 5 bases spanning the gap. Per germline, CDR1 SGHNT and CDR2 YYREEE (reference sequence). CDR3 in amino acids: CASSLYGYGYTF. CDR3 coding DNA: TGTGCCAGCAGCTTGTACGGCTATGGCTACACCTTC.

The V call is TRBV2, the J call TRBJ1-5; 10 nucleotides align to TRBD1. Germline CDR1 reads SNHLY; CDR2 reads FYNNEI. The J segment lost 7 bases and the V segment lost 6 bases, leaving 6 bases of the junction unmatched. The CDR3 is 14 residues long. The CDR3 sequence is CASSRDRGDQPQHF. CDR3 nucleotides: TGTGCCAGCAGCCGGGACAGGGGAGACCAGCCCCAGCATTTT.

The CDR3 loop reads CASSQPTSGSYEQYF. In DNA, the CDR3 is TGCGCCAGCAGCCAACCGACTAGCGGGAGTTACGAGCAGTACTTC. V usage is TRBV4-1 and J usage is TRBJ2-7; the match to TRBD2 covers 12 bases. Losses at the gene ends were 2 bases for V and 4 bases for J; bases not matched to a gene: 3. Germline V gene sequence: CDR1 MGHRA, CDR2 YSYEKL. CDR3 length: 15 amino acids.

The V call is TRBV5-1, the J call TRBJ1-6, with D perhaps TRBD1 (6 bases). From germline, CDR1 is SGHRS and CDR2 YFSETQ. The CDR3 consists of 16 residues. Trimming shortened V by 3 bases and J by 9 bases, and 19 bases separated the two germline ends. CDR3 nucleotides: TGCGCCAGCAGCTCAGGGGACCCCGGTTGGAGTTCACCCCTCCACTTT. Translating gives CASSSGDPGWSSPLHF.

This clone was detected only a few times. V gene TRBV5-6 combines with J gene TRBJ2-3, with 14 bases identical to TRBD2. The CDR3 spans 18 residues. Germline trimming cut 2 bases from V and 8 bases from J; bases unmatched to any gene: 13. Looked up from germline, CDR1 is SGHDT and CDR2 is YYEEEE. CDR3 sequence reads: CASSLPGLAGARGGTQYF. The DNA for the CDR3 is TGTGCCAGCAGCTTACCGGGACTAGCGGGAGCGAGGGGAGGTACGCAGTATTTT.

The V call is TRBV2, the J call TRBJ1-2; possible D gene TRBD1, 6 bases. V dropped 7 bases and J dropped 7 bases, with 13 bases sitting between them. Germline CDR1 SNHLY, CDR2 FYNNEI. This CDR3 has 12 residues. CDR3 sequence reads: CASKGTLSGYTF. As DNA, the CDR3 is TGTGCCAGCAAAGGGACATTGAGTGGCTACACCTTC.

The genes are TRBV12-3 or TRBV12-4 and TRBJ1-1; D unclear. The CDR3 length is 13 residues. V lost 3 bases, J lost 2 bases, and 7 bases lay in between. CDR3 in DNA: TGTGCCAGCAGTTTCGCGAGAAACACTGAAGCTTTCTTT. It codes for CASSFARNTEAFF.

The table lists this clone with a count of one. This chain links TRBV7-2 with TRBJ2-7, with a weak D call TRBD1 (6 bases). V dropped 5 bases and J dropped 3 bases, with 20 bases sitting between them. Per germline, CDR1 SGHTA and CDR2 FQGNSA. The CDR3 extends over 16 amino acids. CDR3 in amino acids: CASSPWPRDINYEQYF. CDR3 nucleotide sequence: TGTGCCAGCAGCCCATGGCCCCGGGACATCAACTACGAGCAGTACTTC.

CDR3 bases: TGTGCCAGCAGCTCCAGCGGGACTAGCACAGATACGCAGTATTTT. It translates to CASSSSGTSTDTQYF. This rearrangement joins TRBV13 to TRBJ2-3; TRBD2 agrees at 7 bases. Trimming removed 4 bases from V and 0 bases from J; junction bases left unmatched: 4. This CDR3 spans 15 amino acids. CDR1 and CDR2 from the germline V gene are PRHDT and FYEKMQ (reference sequence).

This chain uses TRBV4-1 with TRBJ1-4, with 7 bases lining up with TRBD1. This CDR3 contains 15 residues. Trimming took 1 base from V and 4 from J; bases not matched to a gene: 3. Germline V gives CDR1 MGHRA, CDR2 YSYEKL. CDR3 protein: CASSQGDRDNEKLFF. For the CDR3, the DNA is TGCGCCAGCAGCCAAGGTGACAGGGATAATGAAAAACTGTTTTTT.

This clone came up once. The chain joins TRBV10-3 to TRBJ1-2; 8 bases fit TRBD1. In germline, CDR1 is ENHRY, CDR2 SYGVKD. The J segment lost 4 bases and the V segment lost 7 bases, leaving 11 bases of the junction unmatched. This CDR3 is 15 amino acids long. CDR3 coding DNA: TGTGCCATCACTCCGGACAGGGCAAATATCTATGGCTACACCTTC. Its protein is CAITPDRANIYGYTF.